The 22 T cell receptor beta chains below all came from one sample that was sequenced in a study of blood T cell repertoires in COVID-19. Profiled with immunoSEQ multiplex PCR; TCRdb holds only in-frame clones, not every one. The repertoire holds about 81,000 clones, roughly 89% seen once, with roughly 1% in the top ten. Sequenced material: PBMCs or T cells enriched from blood (not recorded which). These receptors were taken from a woman in her 50s with acute COVID-19.

The V call is TRBV2, the J call TRBJ2-2; 7 bases are a match to TRBD2. This CDR3 has 18 amino acids. Germline V gene lookup returns CDR1 SNHLY and CDR2 FYNNEI. V lost 8 bases, J lost 5 bases, and 20 bases stayed unmatched. For the CDR3, the DNA is TGTGCCAGCGGTCGGCGTCCAGTTTCGCAGGGAGGGACCGGGGAGCTGTTTTTT. As protein: CASGRRPVSQGGTGELFF.

This chain joins TRBV12-3 or TRBV12-4 and TRBJ1-1; D is uncertain. With 7 bases removed from V and 1 base from J, the gap between germline ends came to 4 bases. This CDR3 contains 11 residues. The CDR3 DNA sequence: TGTGCCAGCACAGAGAACACTGAAGCTTTCTTT. This gives the protein CASTENTEAFF.

The chain recombines TRBV11-2 with TRBJ1-6; 7 bases are shared with TRBD1. This CDR3 is built from 14 residues. Germline values: CDR1 SGHAT, CDR2 FQNNGV. After removal of 4 bases from V and 5 bases from J, the junction contained 2 bases not matched to a gene. The DNA of the CDR3 is TGTGCCAGCAGCTCGGACAGGCATAATTCACCCCTCCACTTT. As protein: CASSSDRHNSPLHF.

This clone was detected once. The genes are TRBV24-1 and TRBJ1-1, with D possibly matching TRBD1 (5 bases). CDR3 length: 12 residues. Germline CDR1 reads KGHDR; CDR2 reads SFDVKD. V was cut by 6 bases and J by 2 bases, with 6 bases left in between. As DNA, the CDR3 is TGTGCCACCAGTAGGGGAAACACTGAAGCTTTCTTT. Protein product: CATSRGNTEAFF.

The rearrangement joins TRBV6-5 to TRBJ1-2; the match to TRBD1 covers 7 bases. From germline, CDR1 is MNHEY and CDR2 SVGAGI. V dropped 6 bases and J dropped 5; count of bases not matched to a gene: 12. The CDR3 length is 15 residues. This chain's CDR3 is CASSQRQGRAYGYTF. In nucleotides, the CDR3 is TGTGCCAGCAGCCAAAGACAGGGAAGGGCTTATGGCTACACCTTC.

This clone appeared a few times. The gene calls are TRBV6-5 and TRBJ1-2; D is perhaps TRBD1 (6 bases). This CDR3 spans 14 amino acids. Germline V gives CDR1 MNHEY, CDR2 SVGAGI. Trimming pared 2 bases from V and 4 bases from J, leaving 11 bases between. Written as DNA, the CDR3 is TGTGCCAGCAGTTACGCCCGGGACACCTATGGCTACACCTTC. It codes for CASSYARDTYGYTF.

V and J are TRBV24-1 and TRBJ2-5, with 10 bases matching TRBD2. Unmatched junction bases numbered 11, after V lost 4 bases and J lost 7 bases. This CDR3 comprises 16 residues. Germline-derived CDR1 and CDR2 are KGHDR and SFDVKD. This CDR3 is CATSDSGLAARGTQYF. The CDR3 region has the DNA TGTGCCACCAGTGACTCTGGACTAGCGGCAAGAGGGACCCAGTACTTC.

The rearrangement links TRBV5-4 to TRBJ2-1; D remains ambiguous. The CDR3 covers 14 residues. The germline V gene encodes CDR1 SGHNT and CDR2 YYREEE (reference sequence). The V end was cut by 1 base, the J end by 7 bases, with 12 bases between. The DNA of the CDR3 is TGTGCCAGCAGCTTGTACTACACCCGGAATGAGCAGTTCTTC. This translates into CASSLYYTRNEQFF.

This clone was seen a few times. The chain links TRBV4-3 to TRBJ2-6; no reliable D call. Germline lookup yields CDR1 LGHNA and CDR2 YSLEER. This CDR3 region has 17 residues. Between the trimmed V and J ends, which lost 0 bases and 0 bases, there was a span of 9 bases. The CDR3 DNA follows: TGCGCCAGCAGCCAAGACTCGGTCCTCTCTGGGGCCAACGTCCTGACTTTC. As protein: CASSQDSVLSGANVLTF.

The V call is TRBV11-2, the J call TRBJ2-7; 7 positions match TRBD1. The junction had 2 bases not matched to a gene; V was cut back by 5 bases and J by 1 base. Germline V gene data show CDR1 as SGHAT and CDR2 as FQNNGV. There are 13 residues in the CDR3. CDR3 region: CASSPQGSYEQYF. CDR3 nucleotide sequence: TGTGCCAGCAGCCCACAGGGGTCCTACGAGCAGTACTTC.

J is TRBJ2-2 and V is TRBV6-5, with unresolved D. Germline V gives CDR1 MNHEY, CDR2 SVGAGI. The CDR3 length is 13 residues. The V end lost 8 bases, the J end lost 5 bases, and 12 bases lay between the germline ends. The CDR3 nucleotides are TGTGCCAGCGTCGGAGTTGGTACCGGGGAGCTGTTTTTT. It specifies CASVGVGTGELFF.

The chain carries TRBV30 and TRBJ2-7; 10 nucleotides agree with TRBD1. This CDR3 spans 13 amino acids. Germline CDR1 reads GTSNPN; CDR2 reads SVGIG (reference sequence). V was pared by 7 bases and J by 0 bases, with 3 bases of the junction left unmatched. CDR3 sequence reads: CASGQGVSYEQYF. DNA of the CDR3: TGTGCCTCCGGACAGGGGGTCTCCTACGAGCAGTACTTC.

This chain links TRBV12-3 or TRBV12-4 with TRBJ1-4; the D gene is possibly TRBD1 (6 bases). The CDR3 has 13 residues. Trimming removed 5 bases at V and 2 bases at J, with 6 bases between. CDR3 in amino acids: CASSGQTNEKLFF. CDR3 bases: TGTGCCAGCAGTGGACAGACTAATGAAAAACTGTTTTTT.

The chain is built from TRBV2 and TRBJ1-1; D remains ambiguous. Per the germline V gene, CDR1 is SNHLY and CDR2 is FYNNEI. Trimming took 8 bases from V and 7 from J, leaving 11 bases between them. CDR3 length: 11 residues. The CDR3 DNA reads as TGTGCCAGCGGGAGGCAGAGTGAAGCTTTCTTT. It encodes CASGRQSEAFF.

This chain connects TRBV29-1 to TRBJ2-1; TRBD1 might be the D (6 bases). V was cut by 7 bases and J by 1 base, with 17 bases left in between. The germline CDR1 and CDR2 sequences are SQVTM and ANQGSEA. The CDR3 length is 15 residues. CDR3 DNA sequence: TGCAGCGCCGAGGACAGCCCTTGGTCCTACAATGAGCAGTTCTTC. This sequence encodes CSAEDSPWSYNEQFF.

The chain carries TRBV29-1 and TRBJ1-2; 9 bases agree with TRBD1. CDR1 and CDR2 (germline): SQVTM, ANQGSEA. Losses at the gene ends were 6 bases for V and 5 bases for J; bases not matched to a gene: 10. This CDR3 spans 14 amino acids. The CDR3 sequence: CSVLTGQGGYGYTF. As DNA, the CDR3 is TGCAGCGTCCTGACGGGACAGGGAGGTTATGGCTACACCTTC.

This sequence joins TRBV19 and TRBJ1-2; D remains unclear. Germline CDR1 is LNHDA and CDR2 is SQIVND (reference sequence). V was trimmed by 6 bases and J by 8 bases, leaving 16 bases between them. The CDR3 totals 13 residues. Here the CDR3 DNA reads TGTGCCAGTAGGTCCGGGGTAGCCCTGGGCTACACCTTC. Amino acid sequence: CASRSGVALGYTF.

V and J are TRBV6-4 and TRBJ1-2; a weak D match, TRBD1 (5 bases). The V and J ends lost 9 bases and 8 bases respectively, with 19 bases between them. Germline V CDR1 and CDR2: MRHNA, SNTAGT. The CDR3 sequence is 13 residues long. CDR3 DNA sequence: TGTGCCAGTAGAGGAGGGGACTCCTCCGGCTACACCTTC. It yields the protein CASRGGDSSGYTF.

V gene TRBV2 combines with J gene TRBJ2-6; a weak D match, TRBD1 (6 bases). The CDR3 has 16 amino acids. Germline CDR1 SNHLY, CDR2 FYNNEI. V was trimmed by 9 bases and J by 0 bases, leaving 15 bases between them. CDR3 sequence reads: CASDYAGDSGANVLTF. CDR3 sequence (DNA): TGTGCCAGTGACTACGCAGGGGACTCTGGGGCCAACGTCCTGACTTTC.

The chain uses TRBV6-2 or TRBV6-3 and TRBJ2-7, with D unclear. There are 12 residues in the CDR3. V was cut by 4 bases and J by 3 bases, with 7 bases left in between. The germline gives CDR1 MNHEY, CDR2 SVGEGT. This CDR3 is CASSSPSYEQYF. CDR3 DNA sequence: TGTGCCAGCAGTTCCCCTAGCTACGAGCAGTACTTC.

The CDR3 DNA reads as TGTGCCAGCAGCGTAGGTCCGGGTAGCACTGAAGCTTTCTTT. It is translated as CASSVGPGSTEAFF. The chain uses TRBV9 and TRBJ1-1; D gene uncertain. V dropped 0 bases and J dropped 4 bases, with 10 bases sitting between them. This CDR3 region has 14 residues. Germline CDR1 is SGDLS and CDR2 is YYNGEE.

V gene TRBV3-1 (or the pseudogene TRBV3-2) combines with J gene TRBJ1-2, with 8 bases lining up with TRBD1. Per germline, CDR1 LGHDT and CDR2 YNNKEL (reference sequence). CDR3 length equals 15 residues. The trim removed 0 bases at V and 2 bases at J, leaving 2 bases unmatched. The CDR3 nucleotides are TGTGCCAGCAGCCAAGATGACAGGGGAAACTATGGCTACACCTTC. It specifies CASSQDDRGNYGYTF.